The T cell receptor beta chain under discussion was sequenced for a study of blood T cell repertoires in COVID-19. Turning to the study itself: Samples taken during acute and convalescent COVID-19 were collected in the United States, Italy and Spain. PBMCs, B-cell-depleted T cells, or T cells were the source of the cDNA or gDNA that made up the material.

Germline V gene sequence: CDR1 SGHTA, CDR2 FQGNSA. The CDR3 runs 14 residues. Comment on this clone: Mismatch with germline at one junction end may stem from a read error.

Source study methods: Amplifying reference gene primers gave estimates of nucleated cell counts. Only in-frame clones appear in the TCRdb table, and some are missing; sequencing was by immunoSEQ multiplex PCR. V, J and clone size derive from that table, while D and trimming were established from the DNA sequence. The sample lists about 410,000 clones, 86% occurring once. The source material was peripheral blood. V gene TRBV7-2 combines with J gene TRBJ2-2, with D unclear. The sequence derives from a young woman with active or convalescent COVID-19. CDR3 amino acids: CASKGDPNTGELFF. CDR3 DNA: TGTGCTAGCAAAGGAGATCCGAACACCGGGGAGCTGTTTTTT.